These 27 T cell receptor beta chains share one sample of origin, sequenced in a study of beta chain features in type 1 diabetes. Expressed TCRB transcripts got sequenced, as all isolated RNA was reverse transcribed. The protocol was immunoSEQ multiplex PCR, while the TCRdb copy is restricted to in-frame clones and leaves out a portion. The data contain around 340,000 clones, roughly 8% of them singletons. What was sequenced was central memory CD4+ T cells from blood. The receptors stem from a woman between 18 and 29 years old in good health.

The genes are TRBV7-2 and TRBJ2-1; D remains ambiguous. The CDR3 sequence is 12 residues long. The germline V gene encodes CDR1 SGHTA and CDR2 FQGNSA. The V gene lost 8 bases and the J gene lost 5 bases, with 10 bases spanning the gap. CDR3 sequence: CASGVRDNEQFF. The CDR3, as DNA: TGTGCCAGCGGGGTCCGCGACAATGAGCAGTTCTTC.

The chain uses TRBV25-1 and TRBJ1-1, with TRBD1 matching 7 bases. This CDR3 has 14 residues. V lost 4 bases to trimming and J lost 1 base; unmatched junction nucleotides: 3. Germline CDR1 is MGHDK and CDR2 is SYGVNS. CDR3 region: CASSVQGGNTEAFF. In DNA, the CDR3 is TGTGCCAGCAGTGTGCAGGGGGGGAACACTGAAGCTTTCTTT.

This clone was counted ten times or more. The CDR3 is CASMGTGSSGNTIYF. The CDR3 DNA reads as TGTGCCAGCATGGGGACAGGGAGCTCTGGAAACACCATATATTTT. The chain combines TRBV5-4 with TRBJ1-3; the match to TRBD1 covers 9 bases. The J segment lost 0 bases and the V segment lost 6 bases, leaving 4 bases of the junction unmatched. The CDR3 is made up of 15 amino acids. Germline V CDR1 and CDR2: SGHNT, YYREEE (reference sequence).

The V gene is TRBV28, the J gene TRBJ1-1, with unresolved D. Germline V lookup: CDR1 MDHEN, CDR2 SYDVKM. There are 14 residues in the CDR3. Trimming cost V 6 bases and J 0 bases, with 11 bases left between them. The CDR3 coding sequence is TGTGCCAGCAGAACCCTTCTCATGAACACTGAAGCTTTCTTT. This gives the protein CASRTLLMNTEAFF. The whole variable domain, remainder taken from reference TRBV28 and TRBJ1-1, is DVKVTQSSRYLVKRTGEKVFLECVQDMDHENMFWYRQDPGLGLRLIYFSYDVKMKEKGDIPEGYSVSREKKERFSLILESASTNQTSMYLCASRTLLMNTEAFFGQGTRLTVV.

This chain connects TRBV6-1 to TRBJ2-3, with a possible D match to TRBD1 (6 bases). The length of the CDR3 is 13 residues. The germline gives CDR1 MNHNS, CDR2 SASEGT. V was pared by 7 bases and J by 2 bases, with 10 bases between. CDR3 residues: CASITGNTDTQYF. The CDR3 bases are TGTGCCAGCATTACAGGGAACACAGATACGCAGTATTTT.

The table lists this clone with a few counts. The chain has TRBV28 and TRBJ1-4; unclear D gene. The CDR3 loop spans 16 amino acids. V lost 4 bases and J lost 4, with 16 bases in between. Germline loops: CDR1 MDHEN, CDR2 SYDVKM. CDR3 bases: TGTGCCAGCAGTTCCCCACACCAAACCCGTAATGAAAAACTGTTTTTT. Translated: CASSSPHQTRNEKLFF.

At least ten counts were recorded for this clone. The rearrangement joins TRBV10-3 to TRBJ1-5; D might be TRBD1 (6 bases). In germline, CDR1 is ENHRY, CDR2 SYGVKD. Deletions cut 3 bases from V and 6 bases from J, with 12 bases between. The CDR3 extends over 14 amino acids. CDR3 amino acids: CAISDTGSVQPQHF. The CDR3 bases are TGTGCCATCAGTGATACAGGGTCGGTTCAGCCCCAGCATTTT.

This clone turned up a few times. The chain joins TRBV9 to TRBJ2-3, with D perhaps matching TRBD2 (6 bases). CDR3 size: 15 residues. Germline CDR1 reads SGDLS; CDR2 reads YYNGEE. V was cut by 0 bases and J by 4 bases, with 12 bases left in between. This CDR3 is CASSVDPGDADTQYF. The DNA for the CDR3 is TGTGCCAGCAGCGTAGACCCGGGGGACGCAGATACGCAGTATTTT.

This clone was picked up a small number of times. This chain links TRBV7-9 with TRBJ2-1, with a possible D match to TRBD1 (6 bases). Germline CDR1 is SEHNR and CDR2 is FQNEAQ (reference sequence). The germline V and J ends were trimmed by 1 base and 2 bases, with 9 bases remaining between them. The length of the CDR3 is 15 residues. The DNA for the CDR3 is TGTGCCAGCAGCTTAGGCAGGGGCGCCTACAATGAGCAGTTCTTC. Translating it yields CASSLGRGAYNEQFF.

In this sample, this clone turned up a few times. The gene calls are TRBV18 and TRBJ2-2; 13 nucleotides align to TRBD2. The CDR3 spans 16 residues. Trimming took 4 bases from V and 5 from J; bases not matched to a gene: 4. Germline V gene sequence: CDR1 KGHSH, CDR2 LQKENI. The CDR3, as DNA: TGTGCCAGCTCACGAGGACTAGCGGGAGTTACCGGGGAGCTGTTTTTT. Translation gives CASSRGLAGVTGELFF.

There are a few counts of this clone. The rearrangement joins TRBV6-6 to TRBJ2-5, with 9 positions matching TRBD1. The J call may be wrong; the DNA end is better matched by TRBJ2-7. This CDR3 region has 14 residues. Germline values: CDR1 MNHNY, CDR2 SVGAGI (reference sequence). CDR3 in DNA: TGTGCCAGCAAGAGGGACAGGGACTCCTACGAGCAGTACTTC. Amino acid sequence: CASKRDRDSYEQYF.

This chain links TRBV11-2 with TRBJ2-5; the D is unclear. CDR3 length: 13 amino acids. The V gene's germline CDR1 is SGHAT and CDR2 FQNNGV. V lost 4 bases to trimming and J lost 4 bases, with 10 bases between them. CDR3 DNA sequence: TGTGCCAGCAGCTACCAGGAAGGAGAGACCCAGTACTTC. It specifies CASSYQEGETQYF.

As DNA, the CDR3 is TGCGCCAGCAGCCAAGCAATGAACAATGAGCAGTTCTTC. Amino acids: CASSQAMNNEQFF. The chain uses TRBV4-3 and TRBJ2-1; D remains ambiguous. V lost 1 base, J lost 5 bases, and 6 bases lay in between. CDR3 size: 13 residues. Germline V lookup: CDR1 LGHNA, CDR2 YSLEER.

The CDR3 DNA reads as TGTGCCAGCAGCTTAGGGTCCAGCACCTACGAGCAGTACTTC. Amino acid sequence: CASSLGSSTYEQYF. The V and J genes are TRBV7-6 and TRBJ2-7; no firm D call. Germline CDR1 and CDR2: SGHVS and FNYEAQ. The CDR3 is made up of 14 amino acids. Trimming stripped 1 base from V and 2 bases from J, with 9 bases between.

There are a few counts of this clone. This chain connects TRBV6-5 to TRBJ2-6; D is unclear. Looked up from germline, CDR1 is MNHEY and CDR2 is SVGAGI. With 6 bases removed from V and 1 base from J, the gap between germline ends came to 10 bases. The CDR3 sequence is 15 residues long. The CDR3 region is CASSPGGSGANVLTF. The DNA for the CDR3 is TGTGCCAGCAGCCCCGGTGGGTCTGGGGCCAACGTCCTGACTTTC.

This sequence joins TRBV6-5 and TRBJ2-3; 7 positions match TRBD1. CDR1 and CDR2 (germline): MNHEY, SVGAGI. The CDR3 is 14 residues long. V lost 6 bases to trimming and J lost 2 bases; unmatched junction nucleotides: 5. The CDR3 protein is CASRPGQTTDTQYF. The DNA of the CDR3 is TGTGCCAGCAGACCGGGACAGACCACAGATACGCAGTATTTT.

This clone was seen at least ten times. The rearrangement joins TRBV7-9 to TRBJ2-3; no reliable D call. This CDR3 is 16 amino acids long. In germline, CDR1 is SEHNR, CDR2 FQNEAQ (reference sequence). Trimming took 0 bases from V and 5 from J, leaving 15 bases between them. CDR3 sequence reads: CASSLASGLEGDTQYF. DNA of the CDR3: TGTGCCAGCAGCTTAGCGAGTGGGCTAGAAGGAGATACGCAGTATTTT.

This clone has more than one count but fewer than ten. The V and J genes are TRBV29-1 and TRBJ2-7, with 8 bases matching TRBD1. V shed 6 bases and J 4 bases; nucleotides not matched to a gene: 11. Germline V gene lookup returns CDR1 SQVTM and CDR2 ANQGSEA. The CDR3 length is 14 residues. CDR3: CSVTRGQGGYEQYF. CDR3 nucleotides: TGCAGCGTGACCAGAGGACAGGGTGGGTACGAGCAGTACTTC.

Only a few counts were recorded for this clone. Other nucleotide sequences from this sample produce the same CDR3. The chain links TRBV6-1 to TRBJ1-1; the D is unclear. The CDR3 runs to 13 residues. Germline V CDR1 and CDR2: MNHNS, SASEGT. V dropped 6 bases and J dropped 1 base, with 9 bases sitting between them. For the CDR3, the DNA is TGTGCCAGCAGCTCCTTGGGGAACACTGAAGCTTTCTTT. Translation gives CASSSLGNTEAFF.

The rearrangement uses TRBV2 and TRBJ1-1; D perhaps matches TRBD1 (5 bases). This CDR3 region has 11 residues. Trimming shortened V by 6 bases and J by 4 bases, and 6 bases separated the two germline ends. In germline, CDR1 is SNHLY, CDR2 FYNNEI. The CDR3 reads CASRTVTEAFF. CDR3 sequence (DNA): TGTGCCAGCAGGACAGTCACTGAAGCTTTCTTT. Drawing the rest from reference TRBV2 and TRBJ1-1, the complete variable domain is EPEVTQTPSHQVTQMGQEVILRCVPISNHLYFYWYRQILGQKVEFLVSFYNNEISEKSEIFDDQFSVERPDGSNFTLKIRSTKLEDSAMYFCASRTVTEAFFGQGTRLTVV.

V gene TRBV19 combines with J gene TRBJ2-5, with 9 bases aligning to TRBD2. The V segment lost 7 bases and the J segment 5 bases; nucleotides outside the gene matches: 11. The CDR3 runs 15 residues. CDR1 is LNHDA, CDR2 SQIVND, per germline (reference sequence). The CDR3 DNA reads as TGTGCCAGTAAACCCCAGGGGACTAGCCGGGAGACCCAGTACTTC. Residues: CASKPQGTSRETQYF.

This clone is a singleton in its sample. The chain is built from TRBV7-8 and TRBJ1-1, with 8 positions matching TRBD1. Germline V lookup: CDR1 SGHVS, CDR2 FQNEAQ. Trimming cost V 5 bases and J 1 base; bases outside gene matches: 6. CDR3 length: 15 amino acids. Written as DNA, the CDR3 is TGTGCCAGCAGCGGCCGGACAGGGCCGAACACTGAAGCTTTCTTT. This sequence encodes CASSGRTGPNTEAFF.

The chain links TRBV5-1 to TRBJ2-2, with D perhaps matching TRBD1 (5 bases). Trimming shortened V by 4 bases and J by 2 bases, and 18 bases separated the two germline ends. Germline V gene data show CDR1 as SGHRS and CDR2 as YFSETQ. This CDR3 has 17 amino acids. Here the CDR3 DNA reads TGCGCCAGCAGCCGGCAGGGTCAGCGATCTAACACCGGGGAGCTGTTTTTT. It yields the protein CASSRQGQRSNTGELFF.

The chain recombines TRBV7-2 with TRBJ2-3, with 7 bases identical to TRBD1. The germline gives CDR1 SGHTA, CDR2 FQGNSA. CDR3 length: 17 residues. V shed 5 bases, J shed 0 bases, and the junction held 11 bases outside the gene matches. CDR3 protein: CASSPGPWTGSTDTQYF. CDR3 nucleotide sequence: TGTGCCAGCAGCCCAGGCCCCTGGACAGGTAGCACAGATACGCAGTATTTT.

The genes are TRBV6-1 and TRBJ2-3; D assignment may be TRBD1 or TRBD2 (5 bases each). V was trimmed by 4 bases and J by 2 bases, leaving 10 bases between them. Germline lookup yields CDR1 MNHNS and CDR2 SASEGT. The CDR3 has 14 residues. This CDR3 is CASSGRDDTDTQYF. CDR3 in DNA: TGTGCCAGCAGTGGCCGGGACGACACAGATACGCAGTATTTT.

This clone occurred a few times. The chain links TRBV6-5 to TRBJ2-1; maybe TRBD2 (5 bases). CDR3 length equals 13 residues. V lost 6 bases and J lost 14, with 20 bases in between. Germline-derived CDR1 and CDR2 are MNHEY and SVGAGI. The CDR3 sequence: CASSLGLSTEEFF. CDR3 nucleotides: TGTGCCAGCAGCCTAGGACTCAGCACGGAGGAGTTCTTC.

This clone was found many times. The chain is built from TRBV11-2 and TRBJ2-5; TRBD1 might be the D (6 bases). V was clipped by 3 bases and J by 9 bases, with 14 bases between them. This CDR3 is built from 13 residues. Germline CDR1 reads SGHAT; CDR2 reads FQNNGV. The CDR3 bases are TGTGCCAGCAGCTTCCCACAGGGCACGGCCCAGTACTTC. It yields the protein CASSFPQGTAQYF.